This T cell receptor beta chain was observed in a study of CD8 T cells in ankylosing spondylitis. TCRdb reprocessed the 5' RACE reads via MiXCR and lists one record per CDR3 protein. This sample has 250,000 to 400,000 distinct CDR3 sequences; 11% occur once, and the top ten carry about 10%. This clonotype was counted ten times or more. Sequenced material: blood, either unsorted or a sorted T cell fraction (not recorded which). The sequence was collected from a female donor with ankylosing spondylitis or in good health (not recorded which).

CDR3 sequence: CAISRELDTGELFF. The DNA for the CDR3 is TGTGCCATCTCTCGGGAGTTGGACACCGGGGAGCTGTTTTTT. The chain recombines TRBV3-1 with TRBJ2-2, with a tentative D call TRBD2 (6 bases). Germline CDR1 is LGHDT and CDR2 is YNNKEL (reference sequence). The CDR3 loop spans 14 amino acids. Trimming cost V 10 bases and J 3 bases, with 15 bases left between them.